The clone carrying this T cell receptor (beta chain) has just one count. Trimming took 0 bases from V and 0 from J, leaving 10 bases between them. The CDR3 extends over 16 amino acids. Per the germline V gene, CDR1 is SGHNT and CDR2 is YYREEE (reference sequence). Using immunoSEQ multiplex PCR, the repertoire was profiled, and TCRdb retains in-frame clones only, with some absent. The table lists about 31,000 clones, approximately 85% of them singletons. These data originate in a study of T cells in localized non-small cell lung cancer. This chain links TRBV5-4 with TRBJ1-3; D is undetermined. Here the sequenced sample was peripheral blood mononuclear cells, taken before any cancer treatment. The sequence was obtained from a woman aged 40-69 years with stage III lung adenocarcinoma. CDR3 amino acids: CASSLGETSSGNTIYF. The CDR3 DNA reads TGTGCCAGCAGCTTGGGCGAGACCTCCTCTGGAAACACCATATATTTT.